One T cell receptor (beta chain) is described in this entry. Its target is not known. These data belong to a study of shared clonotypes between healthy human individuals. Study overall: Used for every donor were three CD4 naive, three CD4 memory, two CD8 naive and one CD8 memory plate.

Terminally differentiated effector memory CD45RA+ cells were left out of the naive CD8 fraction, which was CD45RO-negative and positively selected for CCR7. Regarding the study as a whole: Lower generation probabilities were found for non-shared clonotypes than for those shared by all four donors. The genetic and exposure-history diversity represented was limited by few donors.

Only in-frame clones appear in the TCRdb table, and some are missing; sequencing was by immunoSEQ multiplex PCR. Seen here are about 2,100,000 clones, about 93% observed once, and the top ten hold under 2%. The source of this sequence is a man younger than 35 in good health. Some clones in this sample may be carry-over from other donors' samples. Material: naive CD8+ T cells from PBMCs.

The CDR3 nucleotides read TGTGCCTGGGGGCCGGGACAGGGGGTTAACTCTGGGGCCAACGTCCTGACTTTC. Its translation: CAWGPGQGVNSGANVLTF. The V call is TRBV5-4, the J call TRBJ2-6, with 11 bases identical to TRBD1. The CDR3 sequence is 18 residues long. From germline, CDR1 is SGHNT and CDR2 YYREEE (reference sequence). V dropped 10 bases and J dropped 0; count of bases not matched to a gene: 12. Filled out from reference TRBV5-4 and TRBJ2-6, the complete variable domain reads ETGVTQSPTHLIKTRGQQVTLRCSSQSGHNTVSWYQQALGQGPQFIFQYYREEENGRGNFPPRFSGLQFPNYSSELNVNALELDDSALYLCAWGPGQGVNSGANVLTFGAGSRLTVL.